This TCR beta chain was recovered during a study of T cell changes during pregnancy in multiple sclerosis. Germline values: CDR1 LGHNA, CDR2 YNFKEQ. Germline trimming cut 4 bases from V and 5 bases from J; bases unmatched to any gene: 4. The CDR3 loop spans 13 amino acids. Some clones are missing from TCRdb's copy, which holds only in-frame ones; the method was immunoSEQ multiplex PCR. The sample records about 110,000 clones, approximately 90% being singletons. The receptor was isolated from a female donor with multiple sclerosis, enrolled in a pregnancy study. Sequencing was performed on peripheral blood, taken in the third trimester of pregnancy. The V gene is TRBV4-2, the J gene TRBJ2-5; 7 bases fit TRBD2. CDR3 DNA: TGTGCCAGCAGCCCGGGGGGAGGGGAGACCCAGTACTTC. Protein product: CASSPGGGETQYF.